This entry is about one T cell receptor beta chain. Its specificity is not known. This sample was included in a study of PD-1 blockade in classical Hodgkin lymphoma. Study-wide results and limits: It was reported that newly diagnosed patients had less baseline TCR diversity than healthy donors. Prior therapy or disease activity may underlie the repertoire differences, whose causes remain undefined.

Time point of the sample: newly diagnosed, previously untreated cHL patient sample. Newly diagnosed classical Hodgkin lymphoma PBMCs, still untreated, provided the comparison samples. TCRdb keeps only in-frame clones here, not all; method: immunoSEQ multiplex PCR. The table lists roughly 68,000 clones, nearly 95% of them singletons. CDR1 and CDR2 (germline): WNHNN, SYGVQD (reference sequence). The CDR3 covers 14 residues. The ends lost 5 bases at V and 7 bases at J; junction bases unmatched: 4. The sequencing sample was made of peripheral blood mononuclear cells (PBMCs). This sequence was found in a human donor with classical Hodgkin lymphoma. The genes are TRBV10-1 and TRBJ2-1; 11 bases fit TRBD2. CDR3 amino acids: CASSTTSGGNEQFF. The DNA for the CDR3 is TGCGCCAGCAGTACAACTAGCGGGGGTAATGAGCAGTTCTTC.